The source of this T cell receptor beta chain is a study of blood T cell repertoires in COVID-19 (TCRdb year 2020). For the wider study: Collaborator samples came from the United States, Italy and Spain and covered acute and convalescent phases of COVID-19. The material from the prospective study consisted of cDNA or gDNA derived from T cells, B-cell-depleted T cells, or PBMCs. Deeply sampled blood TCRbeta repertoires from subjects exposed to, actively infected with, or recovered from COVID-19 were included in the dataset. A freely available public database, intended as a resource for researchers studying the immune response to SARS-CoV-2, is where the repertoires were released. Samples came from the ongoing ImmuneRACE study (first 160 participants) plus 1,254 subjects from 6 global collaborators. The sample metadata nearly always contained a de-identified subject ID, COVID-19 status, age in years and sex. HLA class I and class II types, where available, came from metadata supplied by the sample provider rather than from assay-based typing. The paper as a whole reports these results and caveats: The amount of clinical and demographic metadata varied by source and participant and was provided uncurated.

Sequences SGHKS (CDR1) and YYEKEE (CDR2) are obtained from the germline V gene (reference sequence). From V the trimming removes 7 bases and from J it removes 5 bases, while the gene matches leave 11 bases of the junction unaccounted for. Its CDR3 holds 15 amino acids, cysteine through phenylalanine. Only CDR3 DNA is held: 45 bases, read in frame from base 1. About this clone: No cognate antigen has been identified for it. One base away there is no much larger clone; base qualities are not given.

The immunoSEQ Assay, a bias-controlled multiplex PCR, was used to amplify TCRbeta CDR3 regions from genomic DNA. The paper's data handling went like this. Nucleated cell counts per sample were estimated from amplification of reference gene primers within the assay. To quantify the absolute abundance of each unique TCRbeta CDR3 rearrangement, sequence reads were collapsed and filtered. For each sample, productive Simpson clonality was calculated as the square root of Simpson's diversity index across productive rearrangements. TCRdb provides this immuneACCESS table in a form limited to in-frame rearrangements. Some clones are lacking; in checked studies, under half of them reflect an unresolved V gene, and why the rest are absent is not known. Clone size and V and J calls were adopted from that table, with D and trimming inferred from the DNA. Present in this sample are 400,000 to 450,000 clones, more than 70% of which were seen just once. Roughly 12% of the sample belongs to the ten largest clones.

At one collaborating source in Seattle, patients were enrolled during active infection and were followed longitudinally through the course of disease. Each collaborating institution followed its own protocols to collect whole blood in K2EDTA tubes. For TCRbeta analysis, collaborators shipped samples as frozen whole blood, isolated PBMCs, or DNA extracted from either of those sample types. The chain is encoded by TRBV5-5 joined to TRBJ1-5; the central 8 bases match TRBD1. The sequence was obtained from a woman in her 50s with COVID-19, enrolled during active disease. Sample: peripheral blood. CDR3 region: CASGSGQGRDQPQHF. The nucleotides are TGTGCCAGCGGTTCAGGACAGGGTAGGGATCAGCCCCAGCATTTT.